This T cell receptor beta chain was profiled in a study of T cell responses to AZD1222 COVID-19 vaccine. Trimming took 0 bases from V and 1 from J, leaving 12 bases between them. The germline CDR1 and CDR2 sequences are KGHSH and LQKENI. The CDR3 totals 16 residues. Measured with immunoSEQ multiplex PCR; TCRdb has only the in-frame clones, and not every one. This sample has more than 120,000 clones, with roughly 86% found just once. J is TRBJ1-1 and V is TRBV18; D uncertain. Sequencing was performed on peripheral blood, taken 28 days after the second AZD1222 dose. This TCR was sampled from an adult who received the AZD1222 COVID-19 vaccine. CDR3 loop: CASSPPIGIKNTEAFF. CDR3 nucleotides: TGTGCCAGCTCACCACCGATAGGGATAAAGAACACTGAAGCTTTCTTT.